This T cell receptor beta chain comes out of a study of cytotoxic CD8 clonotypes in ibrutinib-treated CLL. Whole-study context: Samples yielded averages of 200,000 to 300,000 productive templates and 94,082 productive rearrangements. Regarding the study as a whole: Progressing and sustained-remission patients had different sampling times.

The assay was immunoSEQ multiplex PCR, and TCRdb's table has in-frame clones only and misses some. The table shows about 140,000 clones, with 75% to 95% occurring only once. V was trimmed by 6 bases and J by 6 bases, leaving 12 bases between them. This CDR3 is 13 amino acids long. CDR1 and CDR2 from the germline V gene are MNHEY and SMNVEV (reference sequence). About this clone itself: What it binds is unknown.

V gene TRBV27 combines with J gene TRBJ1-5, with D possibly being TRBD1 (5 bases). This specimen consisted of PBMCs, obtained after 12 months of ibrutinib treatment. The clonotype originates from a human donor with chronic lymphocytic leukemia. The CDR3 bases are TGTGCCAGCAGGGTCAGGGCGGGTCAGCCCCAGCATTTT. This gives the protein CASRVRAGQPQHF.